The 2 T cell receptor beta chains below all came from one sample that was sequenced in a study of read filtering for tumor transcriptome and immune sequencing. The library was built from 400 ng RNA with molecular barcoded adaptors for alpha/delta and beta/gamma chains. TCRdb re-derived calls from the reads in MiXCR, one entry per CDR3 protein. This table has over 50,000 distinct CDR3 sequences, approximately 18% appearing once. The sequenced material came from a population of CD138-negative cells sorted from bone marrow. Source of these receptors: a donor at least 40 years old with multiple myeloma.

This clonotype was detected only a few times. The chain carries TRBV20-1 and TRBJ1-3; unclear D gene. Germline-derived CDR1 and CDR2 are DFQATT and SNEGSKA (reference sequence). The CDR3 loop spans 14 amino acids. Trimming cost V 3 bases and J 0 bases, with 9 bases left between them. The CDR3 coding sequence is TGCAGTGCTAGCGCGGTCCTCTCTGGAAACACCATATATTTT. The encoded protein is CSASAVLSGNTIYF.

This CDR3 reads CASCTSSGANTGELFF. The CDR3 DNA is TGCGCCAGCTGTACTTCTAGCGGCGCGAACACCGGGGAGCTGTTTTTT. The chain links TRBV10-2 to TRBJ2-2, with 7 bases matching TRBD2. J gave up 0 bases and V 8 bases, and 9 bases lay outside the gene matches. The germline V gene encodes CDR1 WSHSY and CDR2 SAAADI. This CDR3 contains 16 residues.